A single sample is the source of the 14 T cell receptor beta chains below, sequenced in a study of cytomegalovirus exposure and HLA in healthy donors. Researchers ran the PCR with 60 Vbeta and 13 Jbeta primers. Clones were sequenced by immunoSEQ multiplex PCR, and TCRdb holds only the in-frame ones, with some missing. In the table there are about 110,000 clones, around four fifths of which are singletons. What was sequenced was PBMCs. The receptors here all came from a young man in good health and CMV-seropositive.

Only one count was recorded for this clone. CDR3 coding DNA: TGTGCCAGCAGCGCGACTAGGCGAGGCACAGATACGCAGTATTTT. It yields the protein CASSATRRGTDTQYF. The rearrangement uses TRBV7-3 and TRBJ2-3; the D gene is possibly TRBD2 (6 bases). Germline V gene data show CDR1 as SGHTA and CDR2 as FQGTGA. There are 15 residues in the CDR3. Trimming shortened V by 5 bases and J by 1 base, and 13 bases separated the two germline ends.

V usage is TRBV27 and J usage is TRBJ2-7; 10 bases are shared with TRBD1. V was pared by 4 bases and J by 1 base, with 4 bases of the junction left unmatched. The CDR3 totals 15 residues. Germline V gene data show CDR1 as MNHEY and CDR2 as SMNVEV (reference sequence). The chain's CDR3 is CASSSRDRGSYEQYF. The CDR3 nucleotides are TGTGCCAGCAGTTCCCGGGACAGGGGTTCCTACGAGCAGTACTTC.

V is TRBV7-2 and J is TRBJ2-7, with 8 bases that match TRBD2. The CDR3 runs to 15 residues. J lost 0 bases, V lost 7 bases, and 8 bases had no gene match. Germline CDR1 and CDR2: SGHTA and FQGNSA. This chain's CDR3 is CASNAGLALSYEQYF. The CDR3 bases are TGTGCCAGCAACGCTGGACTAGCCCTCTCCTACGAGCAGTACTTC.

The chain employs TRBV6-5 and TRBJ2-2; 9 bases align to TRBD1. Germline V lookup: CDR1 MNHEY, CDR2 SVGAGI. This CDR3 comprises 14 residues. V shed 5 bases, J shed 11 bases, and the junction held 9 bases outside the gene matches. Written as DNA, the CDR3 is TGTGCCAGCAGTCTCGGGACAGGGAGCGGAGAGCTGTTTTTT. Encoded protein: CASSLGTGSGELFF.

CDR3 sequence (DNA): TGTGCCACCAGCAGAGATCTTGGCGGAAACACAGATACGCAGTATTTT. This encodes CATSRDLGGNTDTQYF. This chain joins TRBV15 and TRBJ2-3; D is uncertain. The CDR3 is 16 amino acids. Germline values: CDR1 LNHNV, CDR2 YYDKDF (reference sequence). V lost 0 bases, J lost 2 bases, and 12 bases lay in between.

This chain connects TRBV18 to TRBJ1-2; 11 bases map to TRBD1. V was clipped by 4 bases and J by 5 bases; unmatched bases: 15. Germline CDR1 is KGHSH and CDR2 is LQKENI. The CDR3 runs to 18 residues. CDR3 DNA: TGTGCCAGCTCACAATTGGCCATTGGACAGGGGGCCCCTTATGGCTACACCTTC. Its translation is CASSQLAIGQGAPYGYTF. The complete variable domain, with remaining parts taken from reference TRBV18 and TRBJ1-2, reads NAGVMQNPRHLVRRRGQEARLRCSPMKGHSHVYWYRQLPEEGLKFMVYLQKENIIDESGMPKERFSAEFPKEGPSILRIQQVVRGDSAAYFCASSQLAIGQGAPYGYTFGSGTRLTVV.

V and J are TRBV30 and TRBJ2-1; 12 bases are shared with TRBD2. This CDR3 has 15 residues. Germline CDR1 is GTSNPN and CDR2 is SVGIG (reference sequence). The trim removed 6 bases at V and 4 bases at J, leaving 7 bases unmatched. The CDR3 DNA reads TGTGCCTGCCTTCTAGCGGGGGGGCCGTACAATGAGCAGTTCTTC. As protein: CACLLAGGPYNEQFF.

CDR3 DNA sequence: TGTGCCAGCAGCACCGGACAGGGGGCAGATACGCAGTATTTT. This codes for CASSTGQGADTQYF. The V gene is TRBV5-4, the J gene TRBJ2-3; TRBD1 matches 10 bases. The CDR3 sequence is 14 residues long. V lost 4 bases, J lost 4 bases, and 3 bases stayed unmatched. Looked up from germline, CDR1 is SGHNT and CDR2 is YYREEE (reference sequence).

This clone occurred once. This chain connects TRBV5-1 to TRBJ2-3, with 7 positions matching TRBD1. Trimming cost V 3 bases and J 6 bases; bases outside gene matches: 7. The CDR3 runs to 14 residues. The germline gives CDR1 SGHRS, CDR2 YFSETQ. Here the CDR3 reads CASSWGTDGDTQYF. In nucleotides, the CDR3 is TGCGCCAGCAGCTGGGGGACAGATGGGGATACGCAGTATTTT.

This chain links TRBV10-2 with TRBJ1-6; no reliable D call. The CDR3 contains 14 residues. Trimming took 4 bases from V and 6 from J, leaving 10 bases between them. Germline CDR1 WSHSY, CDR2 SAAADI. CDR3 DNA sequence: TGCGCCAGCAGTGGGGCCGTCTCTAATTCACCCCTCCACTTT. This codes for CASSGAVSNSPLHF.

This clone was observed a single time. The CDR3 sequence is CASSFGGTYEQYF. In DNA, the CDR3 is TGCGCCAGCAGCTTCGGCGGAACCTACGAGCAGTACTTC. The V gene is TRBV5-1, the J gene TRBJ2-7; D is unclear. CDR3 length equals 13 residues. Germline CDR1 is SGHRS and CDR2 is YFSETQ. Trimming took off 2 bases at V and 2 bases at J, with 8 bases between the two ends.

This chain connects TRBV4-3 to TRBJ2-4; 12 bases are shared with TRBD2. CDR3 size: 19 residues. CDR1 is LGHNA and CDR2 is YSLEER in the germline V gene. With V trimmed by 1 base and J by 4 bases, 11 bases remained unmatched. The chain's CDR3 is CASSQAPQGLAGRKNIQYF. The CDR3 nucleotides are TGCGCCAGCAGCCAAGCCCCCCAAGGACTAGCGGGGCGAAAAAACATTCAGTACTTC.

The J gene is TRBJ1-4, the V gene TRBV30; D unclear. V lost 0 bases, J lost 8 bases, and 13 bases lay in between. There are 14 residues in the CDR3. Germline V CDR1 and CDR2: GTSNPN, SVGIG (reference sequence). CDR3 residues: CAWSVAGVREKLFF. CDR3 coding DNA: TGTGCCTGGAGTGTAGCCGGGGTTCGGGAAAAACTGTTTTTT.

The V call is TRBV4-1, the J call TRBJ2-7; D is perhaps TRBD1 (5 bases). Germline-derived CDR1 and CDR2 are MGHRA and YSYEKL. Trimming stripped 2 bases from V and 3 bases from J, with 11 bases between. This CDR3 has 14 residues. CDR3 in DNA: TGCGCCAGCAGCCAACGTACAGGAATCTACGAGCAGTACTTC. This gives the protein CASSQRTGIYEQYF.